This paragraph covers one TCR beta chain sequence. Antigen specificity is unknown. Amplifying from RNA transcripts, the study obtained TCR beta CDR3 regions. HTBI primers primed a first-round RT-PCR, and a second-round multiplex PCR followed. MiXCR, applied by TCRdb to the multiplex PCR reads, yields one record per CDR3 protein. Here the sample spans 500,000 to 600,000 distinct CDR3 sequences, 39% being singletons. This sample was included in a study of Graves' ophthalmopathy and Graves' hyperthyroidism. Across the study: Researchers classed hyperthyroidism as stable given no ophthalmopathy within 18 months of follow-up.

Study results and caveats: Between ophthalmopathy and stable hyperthyroidism, a 13-signature model drew a separation with approximately 90% sensitivity and 70% to 84% specificity. Blood repertoires reportedly contained most expanded thyroid clonotypes above 0.001 frequency. It was with 70.59% sensitivity and 72% to 75% specificity that the model predicted ophthalmopathy progression.

The CDR3 spans 15 residues. J gave up 7 bases and V 5 bases, and 10 bases lay outside the gene matches. The V call is TRBV12-3 or TRBV12-4, the J call TRBJ1-4, with 7 bases identical to TRBD1. The clonotype comes from an adult man with Graves' hyperthyroidism. The specimen sequenced was peripheral blood or thyroid tissue (not recorded which). CDR3 region: CASSPKRTGSEKLFF. In nucleotides, the CDR3 is TGTGCCAGCAGTCCTAAACGGACAGGCAGTGAAAAACTGTTTTTT.